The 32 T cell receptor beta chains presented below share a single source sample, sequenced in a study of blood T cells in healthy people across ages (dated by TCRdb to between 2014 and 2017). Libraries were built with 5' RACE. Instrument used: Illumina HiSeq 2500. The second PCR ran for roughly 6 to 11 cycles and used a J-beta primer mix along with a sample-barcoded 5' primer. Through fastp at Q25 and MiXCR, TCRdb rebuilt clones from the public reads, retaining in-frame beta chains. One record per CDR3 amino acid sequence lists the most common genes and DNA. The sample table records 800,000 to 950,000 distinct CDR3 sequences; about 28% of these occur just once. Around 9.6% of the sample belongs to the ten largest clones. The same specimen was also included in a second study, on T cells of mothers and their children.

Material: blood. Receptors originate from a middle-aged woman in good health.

CDR3 region: CASSQPAGEQYF. CDR3 nucleotide sequence: TGTGCCAGCAGCCAGCCAGCGGGCGAGCAGTACTTC. The V and J genes are TRBV3-1 and TRBJ2-7; TRBD2 is a possible D gene (6 bases). Germline V gene data show CDR1 as LGHDT and CDR2 as YNNKEL (reference sequence). V shed 3 bases and J shed 6 bases, with 9 bases lying between them. The CDR3 is 12 residues long.

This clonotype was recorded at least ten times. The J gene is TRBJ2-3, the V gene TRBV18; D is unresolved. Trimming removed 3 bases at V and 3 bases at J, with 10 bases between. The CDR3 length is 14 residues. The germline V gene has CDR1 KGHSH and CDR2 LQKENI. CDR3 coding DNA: TGTGCCAGCTCACCCTTGGAAGGTACAGATACGCAGTATTTT. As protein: CASSPLEGTDTQYF.

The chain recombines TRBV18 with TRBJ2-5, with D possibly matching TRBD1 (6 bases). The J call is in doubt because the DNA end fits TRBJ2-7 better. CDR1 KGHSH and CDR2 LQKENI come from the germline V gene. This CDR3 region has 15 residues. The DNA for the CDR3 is TGTGCCAGCTCACTCAATCCAGGGGCGCGGGACGAGCAGTACTTC. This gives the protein CASSLNPGARDEQYF.

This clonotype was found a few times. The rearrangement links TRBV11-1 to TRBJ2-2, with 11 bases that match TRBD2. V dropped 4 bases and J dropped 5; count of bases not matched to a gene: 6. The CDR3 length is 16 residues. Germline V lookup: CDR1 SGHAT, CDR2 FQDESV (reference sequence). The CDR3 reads CASSSLAGDGTGELFF. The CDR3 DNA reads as TGTGCCAGCAGCTCACTAGCGGGGGATGGAACCGGGGAGCTGTTTTTT.

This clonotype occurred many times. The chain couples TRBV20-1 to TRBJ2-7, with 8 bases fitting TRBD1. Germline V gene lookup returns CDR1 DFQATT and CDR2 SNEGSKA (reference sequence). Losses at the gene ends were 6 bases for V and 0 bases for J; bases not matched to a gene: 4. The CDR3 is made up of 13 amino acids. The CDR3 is CSALTGDSYEQYF. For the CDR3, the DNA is TGCAGTGCGCTGACAGGGGACTCCTACGAGCAGTACTTC.

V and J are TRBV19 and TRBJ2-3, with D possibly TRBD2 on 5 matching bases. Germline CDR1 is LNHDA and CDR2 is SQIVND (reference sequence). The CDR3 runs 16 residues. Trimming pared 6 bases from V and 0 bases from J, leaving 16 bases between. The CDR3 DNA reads TGTGCCAGTAGGCGGTCGACTGGGAGTAGCACAGATACGCAGTATTTT. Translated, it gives CASRRSTGSSTDTQYF.

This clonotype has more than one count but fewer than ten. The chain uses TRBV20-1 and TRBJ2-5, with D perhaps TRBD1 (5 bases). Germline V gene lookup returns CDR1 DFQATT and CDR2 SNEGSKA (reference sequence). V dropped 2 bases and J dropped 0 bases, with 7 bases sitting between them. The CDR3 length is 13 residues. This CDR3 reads CSARSTDQETQYF. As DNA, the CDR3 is TGCAGTGCTAGATCGACAGACCAAGAGACCCAGTACTTC.

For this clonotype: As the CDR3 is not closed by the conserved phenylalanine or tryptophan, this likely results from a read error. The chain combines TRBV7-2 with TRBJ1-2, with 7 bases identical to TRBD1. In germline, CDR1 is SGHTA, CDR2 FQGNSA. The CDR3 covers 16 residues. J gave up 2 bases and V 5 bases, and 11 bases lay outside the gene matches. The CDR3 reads CASSLSGAGGNYGYTC. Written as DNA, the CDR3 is TGTGCCAGCAGCCTCTCAGGGGCAGGGGGGAACTATGGCTACACCTGC.

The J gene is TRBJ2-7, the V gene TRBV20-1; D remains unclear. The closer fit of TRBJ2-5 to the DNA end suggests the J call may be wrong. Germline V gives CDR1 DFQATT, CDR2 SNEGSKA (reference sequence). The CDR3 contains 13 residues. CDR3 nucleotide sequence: TGCAGTGCTAGAGATCGAATAGTAGGGACCCAGTACTTC. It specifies CSARDRIVGTQYF.

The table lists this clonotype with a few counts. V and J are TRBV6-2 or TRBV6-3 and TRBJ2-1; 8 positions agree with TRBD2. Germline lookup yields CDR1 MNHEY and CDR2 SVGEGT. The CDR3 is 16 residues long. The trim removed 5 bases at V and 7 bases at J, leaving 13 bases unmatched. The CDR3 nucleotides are TGTGCCAGCAGTCCCATTGGCAGCGGGGGTATTAATGAGCAGTTCTTC. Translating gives CASSPIGSGGINEQFF.

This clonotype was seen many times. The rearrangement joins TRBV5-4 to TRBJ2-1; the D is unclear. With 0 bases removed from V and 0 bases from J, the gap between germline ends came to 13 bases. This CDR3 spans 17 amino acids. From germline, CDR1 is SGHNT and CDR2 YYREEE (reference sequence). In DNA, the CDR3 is TGTGCCAGCAGCTTGGAGGTTTTGGTGAGCTCCTACAATGAGCAGTTCTTC. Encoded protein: CASSLEVLVSSYNEQFF. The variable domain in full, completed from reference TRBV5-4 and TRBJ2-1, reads ETGVTQSPTHLIKTRGQQVTLRCSSQSGHNTVSWYQQALGQGPQFIFQYYREEENGRGNFPPRFSGLQFPNYSSELNVNALELDDSALYLCASSLEVLVSSYNEQFFGPGTRLTVL.

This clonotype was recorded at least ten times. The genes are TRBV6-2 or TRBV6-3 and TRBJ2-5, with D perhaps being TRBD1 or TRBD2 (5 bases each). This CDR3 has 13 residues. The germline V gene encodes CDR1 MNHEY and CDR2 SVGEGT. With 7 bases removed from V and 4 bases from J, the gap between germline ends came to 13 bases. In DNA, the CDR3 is TGTGCCAGCACCACGAGGGGAGCAGAGACCCAGTACTTC. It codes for CASTTRGAETQYF.

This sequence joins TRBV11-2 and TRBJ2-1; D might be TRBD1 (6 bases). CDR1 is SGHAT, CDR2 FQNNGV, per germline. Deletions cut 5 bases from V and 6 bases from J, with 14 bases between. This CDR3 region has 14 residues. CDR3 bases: TGTGCCAGCAGCAGCAGGGGAAGGAGCAATGAGCAGTTCTTC. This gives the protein CASSSRGRSNEQFF.

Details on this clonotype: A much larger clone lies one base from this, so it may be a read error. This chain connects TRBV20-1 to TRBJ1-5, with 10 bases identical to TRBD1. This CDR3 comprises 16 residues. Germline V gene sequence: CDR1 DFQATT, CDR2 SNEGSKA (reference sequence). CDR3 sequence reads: CSATGTGVDSNQPPHF. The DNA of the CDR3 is TGCAGTGCTACCGGGACAGGGGTTGATAGCAATCAGCCCCCGCATTTT.

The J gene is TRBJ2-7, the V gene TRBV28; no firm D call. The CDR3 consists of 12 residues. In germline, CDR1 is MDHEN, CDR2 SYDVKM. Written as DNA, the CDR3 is TGTACCGGCTCCTTGGGGTCTTACGAGCAGTACTTC. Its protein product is CTGSLGSYEQYF.

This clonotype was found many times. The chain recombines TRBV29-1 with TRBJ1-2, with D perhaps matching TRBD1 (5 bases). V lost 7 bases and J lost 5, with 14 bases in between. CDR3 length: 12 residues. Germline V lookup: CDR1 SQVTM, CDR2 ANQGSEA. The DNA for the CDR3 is TGCAGCGGCCGGACAATGGGGTATGGCTACACCTTC. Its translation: CSGRTMGYGYTF.

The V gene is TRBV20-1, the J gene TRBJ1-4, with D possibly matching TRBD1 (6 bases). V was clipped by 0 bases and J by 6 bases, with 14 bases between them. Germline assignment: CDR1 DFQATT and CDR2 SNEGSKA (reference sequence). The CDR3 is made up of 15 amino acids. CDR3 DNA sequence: TGCAGTGCTAGAGATCCTCAGGGGCCTTATGAAAAACTGTTTTTT. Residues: CSARDPQGPYEKLFF.

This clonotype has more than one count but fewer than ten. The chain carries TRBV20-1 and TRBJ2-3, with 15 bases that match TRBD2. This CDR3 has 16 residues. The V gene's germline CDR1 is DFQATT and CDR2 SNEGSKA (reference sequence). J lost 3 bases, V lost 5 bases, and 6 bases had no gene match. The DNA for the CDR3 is TGCAGTGCTCGGCGGACTAGCGGGGGGGCGACAGATACGCAGTATTTT. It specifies CSARRTSGGATDTQYF.

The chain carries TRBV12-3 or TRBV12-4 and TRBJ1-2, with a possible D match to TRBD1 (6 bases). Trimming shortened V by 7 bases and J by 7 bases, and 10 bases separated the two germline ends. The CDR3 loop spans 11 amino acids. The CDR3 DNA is TGTGCCAGCACGGACAGAGGTGGCTACACCTTC. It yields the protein CASTDRGGYTF.

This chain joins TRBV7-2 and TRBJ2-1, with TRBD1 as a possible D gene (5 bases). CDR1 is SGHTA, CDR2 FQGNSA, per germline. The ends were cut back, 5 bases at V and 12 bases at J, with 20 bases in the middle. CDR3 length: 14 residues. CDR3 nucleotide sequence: TGTGCCAGCAGCACACCCGCGGTGGGGCGTGGGCAGTTCTTC. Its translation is CASSTPAVGRGQFF.

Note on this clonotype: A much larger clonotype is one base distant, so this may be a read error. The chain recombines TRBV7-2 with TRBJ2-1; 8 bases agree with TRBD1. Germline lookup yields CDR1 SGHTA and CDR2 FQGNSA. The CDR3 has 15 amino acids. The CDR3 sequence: CAGSLAGQGYNEQFF. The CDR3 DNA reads TGTGCCGGCAGCTTAGCTGGACAGGGCTACAATGAGCAGTTCTTC.

The CDR3 DNA reads as TGCAGCGTCTCTTTGGGGGGTGGTGGCTACACCTTC. It encodes CSVSLGGGGYTF. The V call is TRBV29-1, the J call TRBJ1-2; tentative D call: TRBD1 (5 bases). The CDR3 consists of 12 residues. V lost 6 bases and J 7 bases, leaving 15 bases between the germline ends. Germline values: CDR1 SQVTM, CDR2 ANQGSEA.

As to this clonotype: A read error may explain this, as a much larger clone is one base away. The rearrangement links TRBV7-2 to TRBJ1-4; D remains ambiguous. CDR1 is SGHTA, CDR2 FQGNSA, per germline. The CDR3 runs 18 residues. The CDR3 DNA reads TGTGCCAGCAGCTTAGGACTACAGTCCGCTTTACCTAATGAAAAACGGTTTTTT. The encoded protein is CASSLGLQSALPNEKRFF.

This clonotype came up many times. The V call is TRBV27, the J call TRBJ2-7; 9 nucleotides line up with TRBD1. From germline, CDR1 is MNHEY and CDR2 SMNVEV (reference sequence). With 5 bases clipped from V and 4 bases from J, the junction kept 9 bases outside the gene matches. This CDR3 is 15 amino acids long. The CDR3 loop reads CASSLTGTGPYEQYF. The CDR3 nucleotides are TGTGCCAGCAGTCTAACAGGGACAGGGCCTTACGAGCAGTACTTC.

The CDR3 DNA is TGCGCCAGCAGTCGAATCGCAGGGGACAATCAGCCCCAGCATTTT. It translates to CASSRIAGDNQPQHF. V and J are TRBV5-1 and TRBJ1-5; a possible D gene is TRBD1 (6 bases). Germline lookup yields CDR1 SGHRS and CDR2 YFSETQ. CDR3 size: 15 residues. The V gene lost 5 bases and the J gene lost 3 bases, with 15 bases spanning the gap. Combining the CDR3 with reference TRBV5-1 and TRBJ1-5 gives the whole variable domain KAGVTQTPRYLIKTRGQQVTLSCSPISGHRSVSWYQQTPGQGLQFLFEYFSETQRNKGNFPGRFSGRQFSNSRSEMNVSTLELGDSALYLCASSRIAGDNQPQHFGDGTRLSIL.

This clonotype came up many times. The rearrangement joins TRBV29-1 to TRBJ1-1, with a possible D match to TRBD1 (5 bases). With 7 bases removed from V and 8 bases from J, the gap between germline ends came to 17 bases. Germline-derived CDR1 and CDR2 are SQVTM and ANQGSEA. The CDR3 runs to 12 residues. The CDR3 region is CSAARRGEEAFF. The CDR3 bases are TGCAGCGCCGCAAGGCGGGGGGAGGAAGCTTTCTTT.

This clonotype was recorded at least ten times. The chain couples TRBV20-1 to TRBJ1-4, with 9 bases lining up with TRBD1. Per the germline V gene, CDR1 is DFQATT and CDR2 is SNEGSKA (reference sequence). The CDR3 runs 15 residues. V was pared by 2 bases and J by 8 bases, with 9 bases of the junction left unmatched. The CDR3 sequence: CSARLTRGTGEKLFF. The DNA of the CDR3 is TGCAGTGCTAGACTCACCCGTGGGACAGGGGAAAAACTGTTTTTT.

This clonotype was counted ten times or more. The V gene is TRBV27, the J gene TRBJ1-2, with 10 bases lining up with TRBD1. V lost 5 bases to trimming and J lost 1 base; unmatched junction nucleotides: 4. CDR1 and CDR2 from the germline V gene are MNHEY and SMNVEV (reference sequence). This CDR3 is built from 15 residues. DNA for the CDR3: TGTGCCAGCAGTACCGGACAGGGGGGTAACTATGGCTACACCTTC. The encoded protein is CASSTGQGGNYGYTF.

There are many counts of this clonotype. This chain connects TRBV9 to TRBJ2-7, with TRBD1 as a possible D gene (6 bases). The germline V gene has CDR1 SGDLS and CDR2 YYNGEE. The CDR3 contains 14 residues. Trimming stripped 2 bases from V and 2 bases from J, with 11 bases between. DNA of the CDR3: TGTGCCAGCAGCGTCTACGGGACACCCTACGAGCAGTACTTC. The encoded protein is CASSVYGTPYEQYF.

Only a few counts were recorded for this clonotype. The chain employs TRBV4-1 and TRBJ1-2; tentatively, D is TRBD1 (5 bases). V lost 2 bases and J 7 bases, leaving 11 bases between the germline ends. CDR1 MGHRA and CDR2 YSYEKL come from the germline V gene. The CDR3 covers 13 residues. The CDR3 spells CASSQPPGTGYTF. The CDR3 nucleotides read TGCGCCAGCAGCCAACCTCCAGGGACTGGCTACACCTTC.

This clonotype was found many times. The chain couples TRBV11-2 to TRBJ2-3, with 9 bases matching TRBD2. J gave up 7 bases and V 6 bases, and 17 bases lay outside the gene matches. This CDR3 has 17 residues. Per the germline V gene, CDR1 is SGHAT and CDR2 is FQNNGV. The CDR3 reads CASRSSFRGLALNTQYF. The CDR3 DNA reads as TGTGCCAGCAGATCGTCCTTCCGGGGACTAGCCCTTAATACGCAGTATTTT.

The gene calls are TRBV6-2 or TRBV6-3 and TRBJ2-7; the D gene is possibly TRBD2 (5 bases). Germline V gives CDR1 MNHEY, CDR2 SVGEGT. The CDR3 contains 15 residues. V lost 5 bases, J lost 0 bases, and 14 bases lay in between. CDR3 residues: CASSGSGTSSYEQYF. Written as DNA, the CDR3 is TGTGCCAGCAGTGGGAGCGGAACCAGCTCCTACGAGCAGTACTTC.